This entry features one TCR beta chain sequence. CDR1 and CDR2 (germline): LNHDA, SQIVND (reference sequence). Deletions cut 2 bases from V and 6 bases from J, with 19 bases between. The CDR3 loop spans 16 amino acids. Participants were placed into cohorts based on the clinical history they reported. Recovered Cohort 3 donors showed two negative PCRs, clearance, or symptom resolution. The sample originates from a study of blood T cell repertoires in COVID-19. The data were produced by immunoSEQ multiplex PCR, yet TCRdb's version contains in-frame clones alone and is incomplete. The table shows 360,000 or so clones, with under 90% occurring only once.

Sequenced: PBMCs or T cells enriched from blood (not recorded which). The rearrangement links TRBV19 to TRBJ1-1; possible D gene TRBD1, 6 bases. This clonotype originated in a woman aged 25 to 39 who had recovered from COVID-19. The CDR3 is CASSIQGPPLHSEAFF. The CDR3 DNA reads TGTGCCAGTAGTATACAGGGGCCGCCTCTCCACTCTGAAGCTTTCTTT.